These 27 T cell receptor beta chains came from one sample sequenced in a study of T cell changes during pregnancy in multiple sclerosis. Here immunoSEQ multiplex PCR was the method, and the copy in TCRdb shows in-frame clones only, minus some. Here the sample spans roughly 40,000 clones, roughly 90% being singletons. The material sequenced was CD8+ T cells from peripheral blood mononuclear cells, taken in the first trimester of pregnancy. These TCRs come from a female donor with multiple sclerosis, enrolled in a pregnancy study.

The V and J genes are TRBV4-1 and TRBJ1-1; D gene unclear. Germline CDR1 is MGHRA and CDR2 is YSYEKL. This CDR3 is built from 17 residues. V was trimmed by 3 bases and J by 7 bases, leaving 24 bases between them. The CDR3 sequence is CASSHLTSGLSNSEAFF. CDR3 DNA: TGCGCCAGCAGCCATTTGACGTCGGGGTTGAGTAATAGTGAAGCTTTCTTT.

The chain recombines TRBV21-1 with TRBJ2-7; the D call TRBD2 from the table was never checked on the DNA. TRBV21-1 is described as a pseudogene. The CDR3 contains 16 residues. The DNA for the CDR3 is TGTGCCAGCAGCAAAATAGCGGGGATGAGAGTCGACGAGCAGTACTTC. The encoded protein is CASSKIAGMRVDEQYF.

CDR3 sequence reads: CATWGGSNQPQHF. The CDR3 coding sequence is TGTGCCACTTGGGGAGGGAGCAATCAGCCCCAGCATTTT. The chain has TRBV2 and TRBJ1-5; D is unresolved. The CDR3 contains 13 residues. The V and J ends lost 10 bases and 1 base respectively, with 11 bases between them. In germline, CDR1 is SNHLY, CDR2 FYNNEI.

This clone was detected only once. The genes are TRBV9 and TRBJ2-1, with a tentative D call TRBD1 (5 bases). The CDR3 loop spans 14 amino acids. Germline lookup yields CDR1 SGDLS and CDR2 YYNGEE. Deletions cut 4 bases from V and 7 bases from J, with 15 bases between. DNA of the CDR3: TGTGCCAGCAGCAAAGGGAACTCAGGGAATGAGCAGTTCTTC. Protein product: CASSKGNSGNEQFF.

The CDR3 bases are TGTGCCGGACGGGACAGTAGCAATCAGCCCCAGCATTTT. It encodes CAGRDSSNQPQHF. The V gene is TRBV6-1, the J gene TRBJ1-5, with 7 bases aligning to TRBD1. V shed 11 bases, J shed 0 bases, and the junction held 4 bases outside the gene matches. This CDR3 comprises 13 residues. Germline CDR1 MNHNS, CDR2 SASEGT.

This chain connects TRBV6-5 to TRBJ2-6; D is perhaps TRBD2 (5 bases). The V and J ends lost 2 bases and 4 bases respectively, with 12 bases between them. The V gene's germline CDR1 is MNHEY and CDR2 SVGAGI. The CDR3 contains 16 residues. The CDR3 region has the DNA TGTGCCAGCAGTTACCCGAGAGGGTCAGGGGCCAACGTCCTGACTTTC. Translating gives CASSYPRGSGANVLTF.

This clone was detected once. The genes are TRBV7-2 and TRBJ2-5; D may be TRBD2 (6 bases). V was clipped by 5 bases and J by 1 base, with 17 bases between them. CDR3 size: 16 residues. From germline, CDR1 is SGHTA and CDR2 FQGNSA. The CDR3 region has the DNA TGTGCCAGCAGCCCCCCGGGCGGGGCCCTCCAAGAGACCCAGTACTTC. It yields the protein CASSPPGGALQETQYF.

The table lists this clone with a count of one. Other nucleotide sequences from this sample produce the same CDR3. V and J are TRBV19 and TRBJ1-1; TRBD1 is a possible D gene (5 bases). There are 13 residues in the CDR3. Per germline, CDR1 LNHDA and CDR2 SQIVND (reference sequence). V shed 5 bases and J shed 2 bases, with 9 bases lying between them. CDR3 loop: CASSPGGNTEAFF. DNA of the CDR3: TGTGCCAGTAGTCCGGGGGGTAACACTGAAGCTTTCTTT.

This rearrangement joins TRBV7-8 to TRBJ1-2; D might be TRBD1 (5 bases). The germline V gene encodes CDR1 SGHVS and CDR2 FQNEAQ. V was cut by 5 bases and J by 5 bases, with 15 bases left in between. This CDR3 region has 14 residues. DNA for the CDR3: TGTGCCAGCAGCGCCTCGTACAGGACGTATGGCTACACCTTC. Translated: CASSASYRTYGYTF.

The V and J genes are TRBV7-6 and TRBJ2-2; 9 positions agree with TRBD2. Per germline, CDR1 SGHVS and CDR2 FNYEAQ. The CDR3 consists of 16 residues. With 5 bases clipped from V and 7 bases from J, the junction kept 11 bases outside the gene matches. CDR3: CASSPQVRGGHGELFF. In DNA form, the CDR3 reads TGTGCCAGCAGCCCCCAAGTGCGGGGGGGCCACGGGGAGCTGTTTTTT. The whole variable domain, filled in from reference TRBV7-6 and TRBJ2-2, reads GAGVSQSPRYKVTKRGQDVALRCDPISGHVSLYWYRQALGQGPEFLTYFNYEAQQDKSGLPNDRFSAERPEGSISTLTIQRTEQRDSAMYRCASSPQVRGGHGELFFGEGSRLTVL.

This rearrangement joins TRBV7-9 to TRBJ2-4; D is unclear. CDR1 and CDR2 (germline): SEHNR, FQNEAQ (reference sequence). CDR3 length: 16 residues. V was clipped by 6 bases and J by 0 bases, with 15 bases between them. The CDR3 nucleotides read TGTGCCAGCAGTCAATCGGTTCTCGTAGCCAAAAACATTCAGTACTTC. It codes for CASSQSVLVAKNIQYF.

The chain carries TRBV27 and TRBJ1-3, with D possibly TRBD1 on 6 matching bases. Germline V gene sequence: CDR1 MNHEY, CDR2 SMNVEV (reference sequence). V was shortened by 5 bases and J by 0 bases, with 8 bases between the two germline ends. The CDR3 sequence is 14 residues long. CDR3 bases: TGTGCCAGCAGTCAGGGGATCTCTGGAAACACCATATATTTT. Amino acids: CASSQGISGNTIYF.

The V and J genes are TRBV13 and TRBJ1-6, with 8 bases lining up with TRBD1. Germline V gives CDR1 PRHDT, CDR2 FYEKMQ (reference sequence). The CDR3 has 15 amino acids. J lost 6 bases, V lost 4 bases, and 5 bases had no gene match. CDR3 protein: CASSSKTGVNSPLHF. In DNA form, the CDR3 reads TGTGCCAGCAGCTCCAAGACAGGGGTTAATTCACCCCTCCACTTT.

The chain couples TRBV2 to TRBJ2-3, with TRBD1 identical over 10 bases. V dropped 9 bases and J dropped 6; count of bases not matched to a gene: 3. The germline gives CDR1 SNHLY, CDR2 FYNNEI. The CDR3 has 12 amino acids. The chain's CDR3 is CARDRGTDTQYF. The CDR3 DNA reads as TGTGCCAGGGACAGGGGGACCGATACGCAGTATTTT. Drawing the rest from reference TRBV2 and TRBJ2-3, the complete variable domain is EPEVTQTPSHQVTQMGQEVILRCVPISNHLYFYWYRQILGQKVEFLVSFYNNEISEKSEIFDDQFSVERPDGSNFTLKIRSTKLEDSAMYFCARDRGTDTQYFGPGTRLTVL.

This rearrangement joins TRBV5-4 to TRBJ2-3; maybe TRBD2 (7 bases). Deletions cut 1 base from V and 0 bases from J, with 12 bases between. The CDR3 has 16 residues. Per germline, CDR1 SGHNT and CDR2 YYREEE (reference sequence). The CDR3 nucleotides read TGTGCCAGCAGCTTGTCGGCGGGGGCTAGCACAGATACGCAGTATTTT. Translated: CASSLSAGASTDTQYF. Based on the CDR3 plus reference TRBV5-4 and TRBJ2-3, the full variable domain is ETGVTQSPTHLIKTRGQQVTLRCSSQSGHNTVSWYQQALGQGPQFIFQYYREEENGRGNFPPRFSGLQFPNYSSELNVNALELDDSALYLCASSLSAGASTDTQYFGPGTRLTVL.

V gene TRBV7-3 combines with J gene TRBJ2-1; D possibly corresponds to TRBD2 (5 bases). Trimming shortened V by 4 bases and J by 10 bases, and 20 bases separated the two germline ends. The CDR3 loop spans 15 amino acids. Germline V gene sequence: CDR1 SGHTA, CDR2 FQGTGA. The DNA for the CDR3 is TGTGCCAGCAGCTCCGGGGTAGCTCCGTGGCCCGAGCAGTTCTTC. This gives the protein CASSSGVAPWPEQFF.

This clone was seen only once. This rearrangement joins TRBV7-3 to TRBJ2-5; TRBD2 matches at 13 bases. V was clipped by 5 bases and J by 5 bases; unmatched bases: 8. The germline gives CDR1 SGHTA, CDR2 FQGTGA. CDR3 length: 16 amino acids. CDR3 bases: TGTGCCAGCAGCCGCACTAGCGGGGGGGGGCGCGAGACCCAGTACTTC. The encoded protein is CASSRTSGGGRETQYF.

V is TRBV9 and J is TRBJ1-1; D may be TRBD1 (6 bases). The CDR3 is made up of 14 amino acids. The ends were cut back, 5 bases at V and 3 bases at J, with 14 bases in the middle. Germline CDR1 and CDR2: SGDLS and YYNGEE. CDR3 in amino acids: CASSTWEGDTEAFF. CDR3 bases: TGTGCCAGCAGTACGTGGGAGGGGGACACTGAAGCTTTCTTT.

J is TRBJ2-3 and V is TRBV2; tentatively, D is TRBD1 (6 bases). Germline CDR1 is SNHLY and CDR2 is FYNNEI. V shed 6 bases and J shed 8 bases, with 21 bases lying between them. This CDR3 is built from 15 residues. CDR3 sequence (DNA): TGTGCCAGCAGGATCAGGGGTGAGGTGGTGGGTACGCAGTATTTT. It specifies CASRIRGEVVGTQYF.

This chain joins TRBV6-5 and TRBJ2-1; TRBD2 matches at 10 bases. CDR1 MNHEY and CDR2 SVGAGI come from the germline V gene. The CDR3 contains 15 residues. The V gene end was trimmed by 11 bases and the J gene end by 9 bases; junction bases not matched to a gene: 16. CDR3 amino acids: CASQGASGGRGEQFF. CDR3 coding DNA: TGTGCCTCCCAGGGAGCTAGCGGGGGCAGGGGTGAGCAGTTCTTC.

This chain connects TRBV25-1 to TRBJ2-3, with 10 bases lining up with TRBD1. The CDR3 has 14 residues. With 6 bases clipped from V and 5 bases from J, the junction kept 5 bases outside the gene matches. The germline CDR1 and CDR2 sequences are MGHDK and SYGVNS. The CDR3 bases are TGTGCCAGCAGGTCAGGACAGGGGGTAGATACGCAGTATTTT. This gives the protein CASRSGQGVDTQYF.

This chain connects TRBV15 to TRBJ2-2; D is undetermined. In germline, CDR1 is LNHNV, CDR2 YYDKDF (reference sequence). With 1 base removed from V and 4 bases from J, the gap between germline ends came to 16 bases. The CDR3 runs to 17 residues. The CDR3 protein is CATSRAEVAFGTGELFF. In nucleotides, the CDR3 is TGTGCCACCAGCAGAGCTGAGGTAGCCTTTGGCACCGGGGAGCTGTTTTTT.

The chain is built from TRBV19 and TRBJ2-1, with TRBD2 matching over 11 bases. The CDR3 loop spans 17 amino acids. J gave up 2 bases and V 2 bases, and 5 bases lay outside the gene matches. Germline V lookup: CDR1 LNHDA, CDR2 SQIVND (reference sequence). Written as DNA, the CDR3 is TGTGCCAGTAGTATATCCGGGACTAGCGGAACCTACAATGAGCAGTTCTTC. Protein product: CASSISGTSGTYNEQFF.

This clone was detected only once. V is TRBV9 and J is TRBJ2-5; possible D gene TRBD2, 7 bases. CDR1 is SGDLS and CDR2 is YYNGEE in the germline V gene. CDR3 length: 15 residues. The V end lost 4 bases, the J end lost 2 bases, and 15 bases lay between the germline ends. The CDR3 region is CASSPGGGGQETQYF. In nucleotides, the CDR3 is TGTGCCAGCAGCCCAGGAGGGGGGGGGCAAGAGACCCAGTACTTC. Full variable domain (rest looked up from reference TRBV9 and TRBJ2-5): DSGVTQTPKHLITATGQRVTLRCSPRSGDLSVYWYQQSLDQGLQFLIQYYNGEERAKGNILERFSAQQFPDLHSELNLSSLELGDSALYFCASSPGGGGQETQYFGPGTRLLVL.

The chain links TRBV5-1 to TRBJ1-2; 7 bases match TRBD1. CDR1 and CDR2 from the germline V gene are SGHRS and YFSETQ. J was trimmed by 4 bases and V by 2 bases; bases with no gene match: 14. CDR3 length: 17 amino acids. In DNA, the CDR3 is TGCGCCAGCAGCTTAGACCTCCGGGACAGAGACTCCTATGGCTACACCTTC. Protein: CASSLDLRDRDSYGYTF.

The gene calls are TRBV6-1 and TRBJ2-7, with 7 nucleotides matching TRBD1. The CDR3 has 14 residues. The germline V gene has CDR1 MNHNS and CDR2 SASEGT. V lost 1 base to trimming and J lost 1 base; unmatched junction nucleotides: 1. The CDR3 spells CASSEGTGSYEQYF. The DNA for the CDR3 is TGTGCCAGCAGTGAAGGGACAGGATCCTACGAGCAGTACTTC.

The chain carries TRBV11-2 and TRBJ1-1; TRBD1 is a possible D gene (6 bases). CDR1 and CDR2 from the germline V gene are SGHAT and FQNNGV. This CDR3 spans 11 amino acids. Trimming cost V 4 bases and J 8 bases, with 8 bases left between them. The CDR3 nucleotides read TGTGCCAGCAGCTCCGGGACAGAAGCTTTCTTT. Its translation: CASSSGTEAFF.